Listed below are T cell receptor beta chains from one sample, sequenced in a study of T-cell reconstitution after alpha-beta-depleted transplantation in children. TCRdb re-called the PCR reads with MiXCR, one entry per CDR3 protein. The table lists about 980,000 distinct CDR3 sequences, less than 30% of them singletons. Sample: PBMCs, mostly from graft donor cells, taken 360 days after TCRalphabeta/CD19-depleted stem cell transplant. The receptors derive from a boy under two years old who had a stem cell transplant for SCID, so the T cells may come from the graft donor. Both conserved end residues are part of each CDR3. The D gene is left open where the match is weak. Part of the rows lack a size; the others show once, few, many or a class for expanded clones.

D gene: -; V gene: TRBV5-5; J gene: TRBJ1-6; clone size: few; CDR3 protein: CASSLPGPNSPLHF
D gene: TRBD1; V gene: TRBV29-1; J gene: TRBJ2-1; clone size: -; CDR3 protein: CSVVTQGDGRFREQFF
D gene: TRBD1; V gene: TRBV27; J gene: TRBJ1-6; clone size: -; CDR3 protein: CASSTSRTGSHYNSPLHF
D gene: -; V gene: TRBV10-2; J gene: TRBJ2-2; clone size: -; CDR3 protein: CASRETRWTGELFF
D gene: -; V gene: TRBV11-2; J gene: TRBJ1-4; clone size: many; CDR3 protein: CASSLGTINEKLFF
D gene: -; V gene: TRBV24-1; J gene: TRBJ2-1; clone size: -; CDR3 protein: CATSMARTYNEQFF
D gene: TRBD2; V gene: TRBV20-1; J gene: TRBJ2-3; clone size: -; CDR3 protein: CSAASGEGDTQYF
D gene: -; V gene: TRBV7-6; J gene: TRBJ2-7; clone size: -; CDR3 protein: CASSLEQSHEQYF
D gene: TRBD2; V gene: TRBV30; J gene: TRBJ2-2; clone size: many; CDR3 protein: CAWRGGAGELFF
D gene: -; V gene: TRBV28; J gene: TRBJ2-7; clone size: -; CDR3 protein: CASSSPRRAIYEQYF
D gene: -; V gene: TRBV20-1; J gene: TRBJ1-5; clone size: few; CDR3 protein: CSADQGSSPQHF
D gene: -; V gene: TRBV12-3/TRBV12-4; J gene: TRBJ1-1; clone size: few; CDR3 protein: CASSPGGARTEAFF
D gene: -; V gene: TRBV20-1; J gene: TRBJ2-5; clone size: many; CDR3 protein: CSARVGGTQYF
D gene: -; V gene: TRBV5-1; J gene: TRBJ2-7; clone size: -; CDR3 protein: CASSSTGLEQYF
D gene: -; V gene: TRBV5-1; J gene: TRBJ2-7; clone size: -; CDR3 protein: CASSLAGGQMYEQYF
D gene: -; V gene: TRBV29-1; J gene: TRBJ2-3; clone size: few; CDR3 protein: CTTSPGAGRGTDTQYF
D gene: TRBD1; V gene: TRBV5-5; J gene: TRBJ1-4; clone size: -; CDR3 protein: CASSGTGLPTNEKLFF
D gene: -; V gene: TRBV9; J gene: TRBJ1-3; clone size: -; CDR3 protein: CASSVGVLNGNTIYF
D gene: -; V gene: TRBV18; J gene: TRBJ2-7; clone size: -; CDR3 protein: CASSDSGTYEQYF
D gene: -; V gene: TRBV20-1; J gene: TRBJ1-1; clone size: -; CDR3 protein: CSASKGFVDTEAFF
D gene: -; V gene: TRBV12-3/TRBV12-4; J gene: TRBJ2-4; clone size: few; CDR3 protein: CASSFGPGGPENIQYF
D gene: TRBD1; V gene: TRBV11-2; J gene: TRBJ1-1; clone size: -; CDR3 protein: CASRPWDREGHTEAFF
D gene: -; V gene: TRBV12-3/TRBV12-4; J gene: TRBJ2-3; clone size: -; CDR3 protein: CASTRDGPSTDTQYF
D gene: -; V gene: TRBV20-1; J gene: TRBJ2-3; clone size: few; CDR3 protein: CSVFRQSATDTQYF
D gene: -; V gene: TRBV29-1; J gene: TRBJ1-1; clone size: -; CDR3 protein: CSVVWGTGMNTEAFF
D gene: -; V gene: TRBV18; J gene: TRBJ2-7; clone size: -; CDR3 protein: CASSPSPGLYYEQYF
D gene: -; V gene: TRBV20-1; J gene: TRBJ2-7; clone size: few; CDR3 protein: CSASQRPYEQYF
D gene: TRBD2; V gene: TRBV6-1; J gene: TRBJ2-7; clone size: -; CDR3 protein: CASGLGTRNEQYF
D gene: -; V gene: TRBV5-1; J gene: TRBJ2-7; clone size: few; CDR3 protein: CASSPADTGYEQYF
D gene: -; V gene: TRBV4-1; J gene: TRBJ1-2; clone size: -; CDR3 protein: CASSQDPLKLRGSYGYTF
D gene: -; V gene: TRBV7-2; J gene: TRBJ1-1; clone size: few; CDR3 protein: CASSLGHRLRPTEAFF